This T cell receptor (beta chain) was identified during a study of cytomegalovirus exposure and HLA in healthy donors. Study context: The 120 validation repertoires were reported in a later analysis to have been generated on the same platform as the approximately 600 first-cohort repertoires.

Of note for this clone: Its specificity is unknown.

Points from the study as a whole: Cytomegalovirus-associated status was assigned to approximately 160 TCR beta chains.

J gave up 2 bases and V 0 bases, and 5 bases lay outside the gene matches. From germline, CDR1 is MNHEY and CDR2 SMNVEV (reference sequence). The CDR3 length is 16 residues. Assay: immunoSEQ multiplex PCR; the TCRdb copy retains only in-frame clones and omits some. The profile shows roughly 80,000 clones, around 94% of them singletons. The chain couples TRBV27 to TRBJ2-3; 7 bases fit TRBD1. The source is a man aged 18-30 years in good health and CMV-seronegative. The specimen was PBMCs. CDR3 sequence reads: CASSLSTGLTTDTQYF. In nucleotides, the CDR3 is TGTGCCAGCAGTTTATCGACAGGGCTAACCACAGATACGCAGTATTTT.